This T cell receptor beta chain was profiled in a study of T cell responses to AZD1222 COVID-19 vaccine. Clones were sequenced by immunoSEQ multiplex PCR, and TCRdb holds only the in-frame ones, with some missing. The data contain 180,000 or so clones, roughly 92% of them singletons. On this clone itself: Antigen specificity is unknown.

Study-wide points: The study found vaccine-associated CD4 TCRs spanning spike, dominant at 160-218 and 743-854. Spike-specific TCR repertoires showed rising breadth and depth after two AZD1222 doses. Females outnumbered males among donors, who were mostly white British; clonal diversity was possibly underestimated. Without day 14 samples, only post-peak T cell repertoires were studied.

The germline V gene has CDR1 SGHRS and CDR2 YFSETQ. With 1 base removed from V and 1 base from J, the gap between germline ends came to 5 bases. The CDR3 has 13 amino acids. The sample consisted of peripheral blood, taken on day 0 of AZD1222 vaccination. The clonotype comes from an adult in good health. The chain joins TRBV5-1 to TRBJ1-1; D uncertain. CDR3 residues: CASSLSPNTEAFF. As DNA, the CDR3 is TGCGCCAGCAGCTTGTCCCCGAACACTGAAGCTTTCTTT.